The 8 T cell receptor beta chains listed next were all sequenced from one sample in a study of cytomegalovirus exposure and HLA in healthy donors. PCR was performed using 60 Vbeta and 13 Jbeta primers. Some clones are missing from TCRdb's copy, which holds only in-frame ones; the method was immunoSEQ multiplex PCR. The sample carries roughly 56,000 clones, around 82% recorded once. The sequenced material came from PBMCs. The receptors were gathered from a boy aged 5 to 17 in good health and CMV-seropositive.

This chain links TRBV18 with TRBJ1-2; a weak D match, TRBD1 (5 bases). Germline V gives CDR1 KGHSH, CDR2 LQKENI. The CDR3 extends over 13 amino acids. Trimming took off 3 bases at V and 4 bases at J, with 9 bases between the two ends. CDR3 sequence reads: CASSPDTLYGYTF. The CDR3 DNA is TGTGCCAGCTCACCGGACACTCTCTATGGCTACACCTTC.

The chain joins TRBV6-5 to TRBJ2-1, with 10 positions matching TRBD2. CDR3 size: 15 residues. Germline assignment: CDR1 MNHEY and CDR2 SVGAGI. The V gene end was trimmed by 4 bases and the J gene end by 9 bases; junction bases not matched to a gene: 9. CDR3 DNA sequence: TGTGCCAGCAGTTTGGCTAGCGGGGGCGGACGTGAGCAGTTCTTC. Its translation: CASSLASGGGREQFF.

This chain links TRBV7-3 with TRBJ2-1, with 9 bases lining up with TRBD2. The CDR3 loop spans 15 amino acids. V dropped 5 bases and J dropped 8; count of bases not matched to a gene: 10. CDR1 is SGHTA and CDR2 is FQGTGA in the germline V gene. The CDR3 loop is CASSVGTSNTDEQFF. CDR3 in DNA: TGTGCCAGCAGCGTCGGGACTAGCAATACCGATGAGCAGTTCTTC.

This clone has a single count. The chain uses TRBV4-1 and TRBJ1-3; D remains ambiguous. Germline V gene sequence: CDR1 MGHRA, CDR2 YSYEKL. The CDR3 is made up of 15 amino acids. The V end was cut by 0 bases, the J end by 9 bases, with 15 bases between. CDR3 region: CASSQDRSGVRTIYF. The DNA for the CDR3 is TGCGCCAGCAGCCAAGATCGAAGCGGAGTGCGCACCATATATTTT.

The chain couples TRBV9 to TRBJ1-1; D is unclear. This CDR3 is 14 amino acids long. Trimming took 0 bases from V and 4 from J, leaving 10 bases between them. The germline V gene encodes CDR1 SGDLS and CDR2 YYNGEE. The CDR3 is CASSVGRGTTEAFF. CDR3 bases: TGTGCCAGCAGCGTAGGGCGGGGAACCACTGAAGCTTTCTTT.

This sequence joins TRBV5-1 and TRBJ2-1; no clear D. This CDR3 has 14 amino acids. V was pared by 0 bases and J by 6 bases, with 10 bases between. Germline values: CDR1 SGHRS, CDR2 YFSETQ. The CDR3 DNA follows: TGCGCCAGCAGCTTGGGAGACATGGTCAATGAGCAGTTCTTC. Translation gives CASSLGDMVNEQFF.

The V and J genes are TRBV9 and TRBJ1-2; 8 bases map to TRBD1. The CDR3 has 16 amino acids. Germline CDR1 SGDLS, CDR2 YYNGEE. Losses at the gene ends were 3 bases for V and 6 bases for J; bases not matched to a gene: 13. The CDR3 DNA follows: TGTGCCAGCAGCGCAAACCTGGACAGGGAGGGGGATGGCTACACCTTC. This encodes CASSANLDREGDGYTF.

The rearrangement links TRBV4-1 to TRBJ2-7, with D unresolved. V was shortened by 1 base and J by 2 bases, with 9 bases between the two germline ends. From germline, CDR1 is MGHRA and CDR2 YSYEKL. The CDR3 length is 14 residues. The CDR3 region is CASSQVAGAYEQYF. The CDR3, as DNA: TGCGCCAGCAGCCAAGTTGCCGGAGCCTACGAGCAGTACTTC.